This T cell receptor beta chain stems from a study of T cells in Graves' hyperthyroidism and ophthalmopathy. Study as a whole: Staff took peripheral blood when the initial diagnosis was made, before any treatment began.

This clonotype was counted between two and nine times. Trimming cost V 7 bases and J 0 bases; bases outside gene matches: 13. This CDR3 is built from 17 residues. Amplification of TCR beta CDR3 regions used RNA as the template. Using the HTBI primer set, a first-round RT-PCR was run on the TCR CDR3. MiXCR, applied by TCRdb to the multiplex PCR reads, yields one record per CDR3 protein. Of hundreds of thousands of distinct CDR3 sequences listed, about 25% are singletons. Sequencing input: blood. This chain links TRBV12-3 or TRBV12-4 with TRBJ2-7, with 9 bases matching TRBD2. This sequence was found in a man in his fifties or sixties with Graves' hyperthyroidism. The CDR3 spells CASTPPWVSGSSYEQYF. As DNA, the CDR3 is TGTGCCAGCACCCCCCCGTGGGTTAGCGGGAGCTCCTACGAGCAGTACTTC.